Following are 11 T cell receptor beta chains from one sample sequenced in a study of STAT5B mutations in CD4+ large granular lymphocyte leukemia. Generated by immunoSEQ multiplex PCR, the TCRdb table keeps only in-frame clones and is missing some. The sample gives about 45,000 clones, 70% to 90% of which show up once; 2.6% is in the top ten. Sequencing was carried out using CD4+ T cells from blood buffy coats. The receptors derive from a human donor in good health.

Only one count was recorded for this clone. The chain links TRBV7-9 to TRBJ1-3; possibly TRBD1 for D (5 bases). CDR1 SEHNR and CDR2 FQNEAQ come from the germline V gene (reference sequence). CDR3 size: 18 residues. V was pared by 5 bases and J by 2 bases, with 22 bases between. The CDR3 protein is CASSEAYSGRATGNTIYF. As DNA, the CDR3 is TGTGCCAGCAGCGAAGCTTATAGTGGCAGGGCCACTGGAAACACCATATATTTT.

This clone appeared once. This CDR3 is CASREILGQGDEKLFF. CDR3 DNA sequence: TGTGCCAGCAGGGAAATCCTGGGACAGGGTGATGAAAAACTGTTTTTT. This chain uses TRBV6-1 with TRBJ1-4, with 9 positions matching TRBD1. Germline values: CDR1 MNHNS, CDR2 SASEGT. This CDR3 region has 16 residues. With 6 bases clipped from V and 6 bases from J, the junction kept 11 bases outside the gene matches.

This chain links TRBV10-3 with TRBJ1-1, with D tentatively TRBD1 (5 bases). Trimming shortened V by 1 base and J by 5 bases, and 14 bases separated the two germline ends. This CDR3 is built from 15 residues. The germline gives CDR1 ENHRY, CDR2 SYGVKD. The CDR3 DNA is TGTGCCATCAGTGAGTTGGACGGGGGAGGAACTGAAGCTTTCTTT. This gives the protein CAISELDGGGTEAFF.

This clone was detected once. The rearrangement links TRBV6-6 to TRBJ1-5; 7 bases map to TRBD1. This CDR3 is built from 15 residues. Per germline, CDR1 MNHNY and CDR2 SVGAGI (reference sequence). The ends lost 6 bases at V and 4 bases at J; junction bases unmatched: 9. The CDR3 spells CASRSGTVQNQPQHF. Here the CDR3 DNA reads TGTGCCAGCAGATCCGGGACAGTCCAGAATCAGCCCCAGCATTTT.

This chain uses TRBV14 with TRBJ1-2, with a tentative D call TRBD1 (6 bases). The CDR3 is 14 amino acids. V lost 0 bases, J lost 4 bases, and 9 bases lay in between. Germline lookup yields CDR1 SGHDN and CDR2 FVKESK. CDR3 nucleotide sequence: TGTGCCAGCAGCCAAGATTTGACAGGCTATGGCTACACCTTC. Translation gives CASSQDLTGYGYTF.

This chain links TRBV25-1 with TRBJ1-2; tentative D call: TRBD1 (5 bases). The CDR3 runs to 14 residues. V was clipped by 4 bases and J by 2 bases, with 11 bases between them. CDR1 is MGHDK, CDR2 SYGVNS, per germline. The CDR3 region is CASSGFDSNYGYTF. DNA of the CDR3: TGTGCCAGCAGTGGGTTTGACAGCAACTATGGCTACACCTTC.

CDR3 in DNA: TGTGCCAGCAGACCACAAGCAACTAATGAAAAACTGTTTTTT. This sequence encodes CASRPQATNEKLFF. J is TRBJ1-4 and V is TRBV28; D is undetermined. Per germline, CDR1 MDHEN and CDR2 SYDVKM. The CDR3 consists of 14 residues. V was pared by 6 bases and J by 0 bases, with 8 bases between.

The chain recombines TRBV5-1 with TRBJ2-2; tentative D call: TRBD2 (5 bases). The CDR3 length is 16 residues. The V and J ends lost 6 bases and 6 bases respectively, with 21 bases between them. The germline gives CDR1 SGHRS, CDR2 YFSETQ. The CDR3 sequence: CASTRQLAVGPGELFF. The CDR3 DNA follows: TGCGCCAGCACCAGGCAGCTAGCAGTAGGACCCGGGGAGCTGTTTTTT.

CDR3 region: CASGRPGGLNTEAFF. The CDR3 nucleotides are TGTGCCAGCGGACGCCCAGGGGGACTGAACACTGAAGCTTTCTTT. V and J are TRBV7-9 and TRBJ1-1, with 7 bases aligning to TRBD1. J was trimmed by 0 bases and V by 8 bases; bases with no gene match: 9. Germline assignment: CDR1 SEHNR and CDR2 FQNEAQ (reference sequence). The CDR3 length is 15 residues.

The chain carries TRBV5-1 and TRBJ2-3; tentatively, D is TRBD1 (6 bases). Deletions cut 7 bases from V and 3 bases from J, with 15 bases between. The CDR3 sequence is 14 residues long. Germline V gene data show CDR1 as SGHRS and CDR2 as YFSETQ. CDR3 nucleotides: TGCGCCAGCTACGGTGGGGGCGCGACAGATACGCAGTATTTT. It is translated as CASYGGGATDTQYF.

This clone was recorded once. The chain joins TRBV6-1 to TRBJ1-2, with D uncertain. Germline assignment: CDR1 MNHNS and CDR2 SASEGT. The CDR3 loop spans 13 amino acids. V was trimmed by 1 base and J by 3 bases, leaving 6 bases between them. The CDR3 spells CASSEGPDYGYTF. The CDR3, as DNA: TGTGCCAGCAGTGAAGGACCTGACTATGGCTACACCTTC.